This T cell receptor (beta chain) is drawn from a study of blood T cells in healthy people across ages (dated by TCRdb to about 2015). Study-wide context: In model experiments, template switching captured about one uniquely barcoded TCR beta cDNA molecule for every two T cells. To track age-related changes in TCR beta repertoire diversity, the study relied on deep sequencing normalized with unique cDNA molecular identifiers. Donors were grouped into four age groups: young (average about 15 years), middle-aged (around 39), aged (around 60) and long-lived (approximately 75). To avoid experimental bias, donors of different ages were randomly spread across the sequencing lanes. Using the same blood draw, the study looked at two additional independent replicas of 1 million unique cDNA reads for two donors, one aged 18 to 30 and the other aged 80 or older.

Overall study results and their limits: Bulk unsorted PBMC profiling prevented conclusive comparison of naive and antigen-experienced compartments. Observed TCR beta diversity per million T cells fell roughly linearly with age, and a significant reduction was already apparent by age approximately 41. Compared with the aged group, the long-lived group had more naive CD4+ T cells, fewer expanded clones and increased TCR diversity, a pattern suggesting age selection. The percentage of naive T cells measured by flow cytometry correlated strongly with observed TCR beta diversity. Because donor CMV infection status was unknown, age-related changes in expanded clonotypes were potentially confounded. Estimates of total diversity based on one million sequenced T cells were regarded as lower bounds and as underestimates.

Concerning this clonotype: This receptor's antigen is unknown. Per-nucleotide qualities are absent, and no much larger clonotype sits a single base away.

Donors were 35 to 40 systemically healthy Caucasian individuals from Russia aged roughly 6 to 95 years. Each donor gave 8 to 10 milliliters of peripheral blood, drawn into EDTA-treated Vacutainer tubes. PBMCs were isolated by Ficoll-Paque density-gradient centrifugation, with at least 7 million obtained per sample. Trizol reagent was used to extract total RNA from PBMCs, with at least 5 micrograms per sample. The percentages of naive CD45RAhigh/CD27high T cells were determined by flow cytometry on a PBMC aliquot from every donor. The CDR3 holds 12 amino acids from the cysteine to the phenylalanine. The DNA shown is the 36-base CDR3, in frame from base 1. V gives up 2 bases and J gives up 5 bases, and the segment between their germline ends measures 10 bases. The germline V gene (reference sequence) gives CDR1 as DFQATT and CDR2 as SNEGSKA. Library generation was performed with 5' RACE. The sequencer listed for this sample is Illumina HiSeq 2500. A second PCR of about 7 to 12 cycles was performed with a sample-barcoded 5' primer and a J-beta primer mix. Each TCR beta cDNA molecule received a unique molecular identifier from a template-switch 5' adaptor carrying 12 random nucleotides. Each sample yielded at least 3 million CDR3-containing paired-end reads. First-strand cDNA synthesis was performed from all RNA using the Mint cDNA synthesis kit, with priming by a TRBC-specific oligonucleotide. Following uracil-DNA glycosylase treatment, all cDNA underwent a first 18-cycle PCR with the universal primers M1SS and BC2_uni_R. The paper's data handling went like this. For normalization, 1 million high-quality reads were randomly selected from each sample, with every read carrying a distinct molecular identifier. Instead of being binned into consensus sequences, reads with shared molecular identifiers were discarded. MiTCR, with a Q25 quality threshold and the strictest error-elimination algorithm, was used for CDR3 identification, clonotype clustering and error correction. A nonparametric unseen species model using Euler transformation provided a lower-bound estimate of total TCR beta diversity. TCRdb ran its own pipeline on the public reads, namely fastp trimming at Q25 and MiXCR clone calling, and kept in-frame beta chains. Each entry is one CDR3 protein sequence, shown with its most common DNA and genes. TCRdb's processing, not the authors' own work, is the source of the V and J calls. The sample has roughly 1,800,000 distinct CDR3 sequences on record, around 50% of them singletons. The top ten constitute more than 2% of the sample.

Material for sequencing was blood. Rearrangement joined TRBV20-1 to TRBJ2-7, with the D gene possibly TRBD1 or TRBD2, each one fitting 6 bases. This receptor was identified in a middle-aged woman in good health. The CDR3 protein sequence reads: CSARSGANEQYF. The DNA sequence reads TGCAGTGCTAGATCGGGGGCCAACGAGCAGTACTTC.